The present T cell receptor (beta chain) was sequenced within a study of T cell repertoires in cytomegalovirus infection. Study details: Both CMV infection and a matching HLA type were indicated by public TCR beta signatures. Points from the study as a whole: Individuals carrying CMV plus the relevant HLA were identified by cumulative frequency of public TCR beta families. Across the ex vivo response, the dominant clonotypes were HLA-C-restricted CMV-specific TCR beta clonotypes.

The germline V and J ends were trimmed by 3 bases and 8 bases, with 10 bases remaining between them. CDR1 is LNHDA and CDR2 is SQIVND in the germline V gene (reference sequence). CDR3 length: 12 residues. TCRdb reprocessed the reads via MiXCR and lists one record per CDR3 protein. The sample consists of 150,000 or so distinct CDR3 sequences, about 25% of them appearing once. Points on this clonotype: The antigen is unknown.

This receptor was identified in a human donor in good health (CMV status not recorded). Some clones in this sample may be carry-over from other donors' samples. This rearrangement joins TRBV19 to TRBJ1-2, with TRBD1 as a possible D gene (5 bases). The sequenced sample was PBMCs. The chain's CDR3 is CASSIGPGGYTF. The CDR3 region has the DNA TGTGCCAGTAGTATTGGCCCAGGGGGCTACACCTTC.